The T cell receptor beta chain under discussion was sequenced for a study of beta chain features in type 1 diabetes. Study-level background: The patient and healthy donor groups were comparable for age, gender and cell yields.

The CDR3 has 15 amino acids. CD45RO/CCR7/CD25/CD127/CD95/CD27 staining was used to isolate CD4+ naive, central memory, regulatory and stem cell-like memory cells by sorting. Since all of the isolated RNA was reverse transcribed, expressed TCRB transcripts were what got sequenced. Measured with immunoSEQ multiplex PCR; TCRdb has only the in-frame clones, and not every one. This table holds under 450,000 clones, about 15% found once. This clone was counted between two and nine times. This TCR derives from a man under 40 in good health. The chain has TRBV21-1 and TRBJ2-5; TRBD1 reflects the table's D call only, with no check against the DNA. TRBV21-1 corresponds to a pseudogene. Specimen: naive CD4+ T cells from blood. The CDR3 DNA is TGTGCCAGCAGCAAAGGCGGTGGAACAGGGGAGACCCAGTACTTC. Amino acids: CASSKGGGTGETQYF.